This T cell receptor beta chain originates from a study of T-cell reconstitution after alpha-beta-depleted transplantation in children. The TCRbeta library incorporated unique molecular identifiers. TCRdb reprocessed the PCR reads via MiXCR and lists one record per CDR3 protein. The profile shows fewer than 550,000 distinct CDR3 sequences, roughly 10% of them singletons. This CDR3 region has 13 residues. Germline V gene lookup returns CDR1 LGHNT and CDR2 FRNRAP. The germline V and J ends were trimmed by 9 bases and 3 bases, with 12 bases remaining between them. This clonotype appeared a few times. Specimen: PBMCs from the stem cell graft donor, collected from the stem cell graft. The rearrangement uses TRBV12-5 and TRBJ1-5, with D unresolved. The receptor was derived from a human donor who donated a stem cell graft to a child with acute myeloid leukemia. The chain's CDR3 is CASATGDNQPQHF. The CDR3 DNA reads as TGTGCTAGCGCGACCGGAGACAATCAGCCCCAGCATTTT.